This entry lists 30 T cell receptor beta chains sequenced from one sample in a study of blood T cells in healthy people across ages. A second about 6 to 12 cycle PCR used barcoded and J-beta primers. One entry per CDR3 protein results from TCRdb running MiXCR on the 5' RACE reads. The profile covers under 1,000,000 distinct CDR3 sequences, with under 40% appearing a single time and roughly 13% taken by the ten largest. The specimen sequenced was blood. These receptors were taken from a man aged 18 to 30 in good health.

This clonotype was picked up a small number of times. The chain carries TRBV9 and TRBJ2-5; TRBD2 might be the D (6 bases). Germline V gene sequence: CDR1 SGDLS, CDR2 YYNGEE. This CDR3 region has 14 residues. V lost 3 bases, J lost 2 bases, and 11 bases lay in between. In DNA, the CDR3 is TGTGCCAGCAGCGGGGCGGGATCACAAGAGACCCAGTACTTC. It translates to CASSGAGSQETQYF.

This clonotype appeared a single time. The chain couples TRBV6-5 to TRBJ1-2, with 7 bases that match TRBD1. Trimming at V came to 2 bases and at J to 10 bases, leaving 4 bases not matched to a gene. The CDR3 runs 12 residues. Germline V gene sequence: CDR1 MNHEY, CDR2 SVGAGI. CDR3 nucleotide sequence: TGTGCCAGCAGTTACAGGACAGGAGCCTACACCTTC. This gives the protein CASSYRTGAYTF.

CDR3 in amino acids: CASSRPGRLPTDTQYF. The CDR3 DNA is TGTGCCAGCAGTCGACCCGGACGTCTGCCCACAGATACGCAGTATTTT. The chain couples TRBV12-3 or TRBV12-4 to TRBJ2-3; D not resolved. V was shortened by 5 bases and J by 2 bases, with 17 bases between the two germline ends. CDR3 length: 16 amino acids.

This clonotype was seen a single time. V usage is TRBV12-3 or TRBV12-4 and J usage is TRBJ2-5; D not certain. The J call may be mistaken, given a closer DNA end match to TRBJ2-1. CDR3 length: 14 amino acids. The CDR3 DNA reads TGTGCCAGCAGTTTCGGGCAGATTAAAGAGACCCAGTTCTTC. Amino acids: CASSFGQIKETQFF.

This clonotype was detected ten times or more. The chain uses TRBV29-1 and TRBJ2-7; D ambiguous. Trimming took 0 bases from V and 3 from J, leaving 0 bases between them. Germline assignment: CDR1 SQVTM and CDR2 ANQGSEA. This CDR3 region has 10 residues. Here the CDR3 reads CSVEDYEQYF. The CDR3 coding sequence is TGCAGCGTTGAAGACTACGAGCAGTACTTC.

The sample holds many counts of this clonotype. The CDR3: CASRPTGTRYEQYF. In nucleotides, the CDR3 is TGCGCCAGCAGACCCACCGGGACACGATACGAGCAGTACTTC. The chain combines TRBV5-1 with TRBJ2-7; D is perhaps TRBD1 (6 bases). CDR3 length: 14 amino acids. Trimming cost V 5 bases and J 4 bases, with 16 bases left between them. Per the germline V gene, CDR1 is SGHRS and CDR2 is YFSETQ.

This clonotype has more than one count but fewer than ten. This chain joins TRBV7-9 and TRBJ2-5; 7 bases match TRBD1. The CDR3 has 14 amino acids. CDR1 is SEHNR, CDR2 FQNEAQ, per germline (reference sequence). V trimming: 6 bases; J trimming: 3 bases; junction bases outside the gene matches: 7. This CDR3 is CASSRDRAEETQYF. CDR3 DNA sequence: TGTGCCAGCAGTCGGGACAGAGCCGAAGAGACCCAGTACTTC.

The gene calls are TRBV7-2 and TRBJ2-7, with TRBD2 matching 10 bases. The CDR3 totals 15 residues. Germline loops: CDR1 SGHTA, CDR2 FQGNSA. V lost 1 base, J lost 6 bases, and 6 bases stayed unmatched. The CDR3 bases are TGTGCCAGCAGCTTAGTTGGGACTAGCGACCGCGAGCAGTACTTC. Encoded protein: CASSLVGTSDREQYF.

The J gene is TRBJ2-1, the V gene TRBV12-3 or TRBV12-4; 10 bases map to TRBD2. The V gene end was trimmed by 11 bases and the J gene end by 3 bases; junction bases not matched to a gene: 4. This CDR3 is built from 13 residues. The CDR3 nucleotides are TGTGCCTCCAAGCGGGGGGGCTACAATGAGCAGTTCTTC. It is translated as CASKRGGYNEQFF.

Ten or more counts support this clonotype. This sequence joins TRBV20-1 and TRBJ2-7; 11 positions agree with TRBD2. V shed 5 bases and J 4 bases; nucleotides not matched to a gene: 7. Germline V gene sequence: CDR1 DFQATT, CDR2 SNEGSKA (reference sequence). The CDR3 covers 14 residues. CDR3 loop: CSAGGTSGLYEQYF. The CDR3 coding sequence is TGCAGTGCTGGCGGGACTAGCGGACTTTACGAGCAGTACTTC.

This clonotype has at least ten counts. V and J are TRBV20-1 and TRBJ2-7, with TRBD2 as a possible D gene (5 bases). Trimming shortened V by 0 bases and J by 6 bases, and 24 bases separated the two germline ends. CDR1 is DFQATT and CDR2 is SNEGSKA in the germline V gene (reference sequence). This CDR3 is 17 amino acids long. Here the CDR3 reads CSARDLKGRPESGEQYF. CDR3 nucleotides: TGCAGTGCTAGAGATCTCAAAGGCAGGCCAGAGAGCGGCGAGCAGTACTTC.

The gene calls are TRBV20-1 and TRBJ2-3, with TRBD2 matching over 10 bases. CDR3 size: 14 residues. CDR1 DFQATT and CDR2 SNEGSKA come from the germline V gene (reference sequence). V was clipped by 6 bases and J by 2 bases; unmatched bases: 5. CDR3 DNA: TGCAGTGCAAATAGCGGGGGGTACACAGATACGCAGTATTTT. This translates into CSANSGGYTDTQYF.

This clonotype was picked up a small number of times. The chain combines TRBV9 with TRBJ2-2, with D perhaps TRBD2 (6 bases). Per germline, CDR1 SGDLS and CDR2 YYNGEE. V was clipped by 5 bases and J by 2 bases, with 10 bases between them. This CDR3 region has 14 residues. As DNA, the CDR3 is TGTGCCAGCAGTAGGACTATCAACACCGGGGAGCTGTTTTTT. Translating it yields CASSRTINTGELFF.

This chain links TRBV29-1 with TRBJ2-1; 10 bases fit TRBD2. The J call may be incorrect, as the DNA end agrees better with TRBJ2-7. CDR1 and CDR2 from the germline V gene are SQVTM and ANQGSEA. This CDR3 has 16 amino acids. In DNA form, the CDR3 reads TGCAGCGTTCGGCTAGCGGGGGCCAGCTCCTACAATGAGCAGTACTTC. Translation: CSVRLAGASSYNEQYF.

The chain recombines TRBV10-3 with TRBJ2-3, with TRBD1 as a possible D gene (5 bases). Trimming removed 10 bases from V and 0 bases from J, with 11 bases in between. The CDR3 runs 13 residues. The V gene's germline CDR1 is ENHRY and CDR2 SYGVKD. For the CDR3, the DNA is TGTGCCACTCAGGGCTCTAGCACAGATACGCAGTATTTT. This encodes CATQGSSTDTQYF.

This clonotype was seen a few times. V and J are TRBV29-1 and TRBJ1-1; D possibly corresponds to TRBD1 (5 bases). Trimming left V 4 bases short and J 6 bases short, with 9 bases between. CDR3 size: 11 residues. CDR1 is SQVTM and CDR2 is ANQGSEA in the germline V gene. This CDR3 is CSVGGTPEAFF. The CDR3, as DNA: TGCAGCGTTGGGGGGACCCCTGAAGCTTTCTTT.

The chain joins TRBV12-3 or TRBV12-4 to TRBJ2-4; D possibly corresponds to TRBD1 (5 bases). The J call may be mistaken, given a closer DNA end match to TRBJ2-5. The CDR3 is made up of 14 amino acids. The CDR3 DNA reads as TGTGCCAGCATGTCTACGGACACCAAAGGGACCCAGTACTTC. Encoded protein: CASMSTDTKGTQYF.

This clonotype was observed at least ten times. V usage is TRBV29-1 and J usage is TRBJ2-5; 9 bases line up with TRBD2. Germline V gene sequence: CDR1 SQVTM, CDR2 ANQGSEA. Trimming at V came to 2 bases and at J to 2 bases, leaving 0 bases not matched to a gene. The CDR3 spans 13 residues. CDR3 residues: CSVELAGQETQYF. DNA of the CDR3: TGCAGCGTTGAACTAGCGGGGCAAGAGACCCAGTACTTC.

The sample holds a few counts of this clonotype. The J gene is TRBJ2-5, the V gene TRBV4-3, with 12 bases lining up with TRBD2. The CDR3 totals 17 residues. The junction had 4 bases not matched to a gene; V was cut back by 0 bases and J by 2 bases. CDR1 is LGHNA and CDR2 is YSLEER in the germline V gene. CDR3: CASSQESLAGGQETQYF. CDR3 in DNA: TGCGCCAGCAGCCAAGAAAGCCTAGCGGGGGGGCAAGAGACCCAGTACTTC.

In its sample, this clonotype was seen many times. V usage is TRBV7-6 and J usage is TRBJ1-6, with D unclear. V was shortened by 5 bases and J by 9 bases, with 11 bases between the two germline ends. The CDR3 covers 13 residues. The V gene's germline CDR1 is SGHVS and CDR2 FNYEAQ. The CDR3 sequence: CASSLSRRSPLHF. CDR3 sequence (DNA): TGTGCCAGCAGCCTCAGTCGGCGTTCACCCCTCCACTTT.

This clonotype was seen only a few times. This sequence joins TRBV9 and TRBJ1-6, with 7 bases identical to TRBD1. The junction had 4 bases not matched to a gene; V was cut back by 5 bases and J by 2 bases. Germline assignment: CDR1 SGDLS and CDR2 YYNGEE. CDR3 length: 15 residues. The CDR3 is CASRLGTAYNSPLHF. The CDR3 nucleotides read TGTGCCAGCAGGTTGGGGACAGCCTATAATTCACCCCTCCACTTT.

CDR3 region: CASRRAGGYNEQFF. The CDR3 coding sequence is TGTGCCAGCAGGCGGGCGGGGGGCTACAATGAGCAGTTCTTC. The genes are TRBV27 and TRBJ2-1; 8 bases agree with TRBD2. Trimming cost V 6 bases and J 3 bases; bases outside gene matches: 4. Germline V gene lookup returns CDR1 MNHEY and CDR2 SMNVEV (reference sequence). The CDR3 is 14 amino acids.

This clonotype was seen a handful of times. This sequence joins TRBV12-3 or TRBV12-4 and TRBJ1-1; 8 nucleotides agree with TRBD1. V lost 5 bases, J lost 7 bases, and 9 bases stayed unmatched. The CDR3 extends over 14 amino acids. CDR3 in amino acids: CASSTTGVMGEAFF. CDR3 DNA sequence: TGTGCCAGCAGTACGACAGGGGTGATGGGTGAAGCTTTCTTT.

This clonotype was detected a few times. J is TRBJ2-3 and V is TRBV7-9; TRBD1 might be the D (6 bases). CDR3 length: 16 residues. The germline V gene has CDR1 SEHNR and CDR2 FQNEAQ (reference sequence). Trimming removed 5 bases at V and 0 bases at J, with 15 bases between. The chain's CDR3 is CASSPPGATSTDTQYF. As DNA, the CDR3 is TGTGCCAGCAGCCCCCCAGGGGCTACTAGCACAGATACGCAGTATTTT.

The chain uses TRBV12-3 or TRBV12-4 and TRBJ1-5; D remains ambiguous. The V end was cut by 7 bases, the J end by 2 bases, with 6 bases between. The CDR3 covers 12 residues. CDR3 in amino acids: CASKYGNQPQHF. The DNA of the CDR3 is TGTGCCAGCAAGTATGGCAATCAGCCCCAGCATTTT.

As regards this clonotype: Germline is not matched at one junction end, which may reflect a read error. V and J are TRBV12-3 or TRBV12-4 and TRBJ1-2; no clear D gene. This CDR3 region has 13 residues. CDR3 loop: CAGSFREDYGYTF. The DNA of the CDR3 is TGTGCCGGCAGTTTTCGGGAGGACTATGGCTACACCTTC.

The genes are TRBV15 and TRBJ2-7; D gene ambiguous. The CDR3 has 14 residues. Germline V gives CDR1 LNHNV, CDR2 YYDKDF (reference sequence). V lost 3 bases and J 0 bases, leaving 9 bases between the germline ends. Here the CDR3 DNA reads TGTGCCACCAGCAGTCCCGGCCGCTCCTACGAGCAGTACTTC. It codes for CATSSPGRSYEQYF.

With respect to this clonotype: A clone one base away is much larger, so this may be a read error. The V and J genes are TRBV4-3 and TRBJ2-4; 7 nucleotides align to TRBD1. The J segment lost 2 bases and the V segment lost 1 base, leaving 5 bases of the junction unmatched. Germline V lookup: CDR1 LGHNA, CDR2 YSLEER. The CDR3 spans 16 residues. The CDR3 DNA sequence: TGCGCCAGCAGCCAAGCGAACAGGGGAACCAAAAACATTCAGTACTTC. Its protein product is CASSQANRGTKNIQYF.

The V and J genes are TRBV15 and TRBJ1-6, with a tentative D call TRBD1 (6 bases). The CDR3 extends over 17 amino acids. Deletions cut 2 bases from V and 2 bases from J, with 13 bases between. Germline assignment: CDR1 LNHNV and CDR2 YYDKDF (reference sequence). CDR3 coding DNA: TGTGCCACCAGCAGACCCCGGGGGGGCGCCTATAATTCACCCCTCCACTTT. Translated: CATSRPRGGAYNSPLHF.

This clonotype was picked up many times. The chain uses TRBV25-1 and TRBJ2-3; D remains unclear. This CDR3 is built from 11 residues. Trimming pared 5 bases from V and 6 bases from J, leaving 6 bases between. From germline, CDR1 is MGHDK and CDR2 SYGVNS. The CDR3 reads CASSRLDTQYF. CDR3 nucleotides: TGTGCCAGCAGTCGCTTGGATACGCAGTATTTT.